One and the same sample provided the 19 T cell receptor beta chains below, sequenced in a study of cytomegalovirus exposure and HLA in healthy donors. It was with 60 Vbeta and 13 Jbeta primers that the PCR ran. TCRdb's table, derived via immunoSEQ multiplex PCR, lists solely in-frame clones and lacks some. The sample lists approximately 140,000 clones, roughly 82% occurring once. The sequencing input was PBMCs. These receptors were obtained from a middle-aged man in good health and CMV-seronegative.

This chain connects TRBV7-9 to TRBJ2-2; 8 nucleotides match TRBD1. V shed 6 bases and J 0 bases; nucleotides not matched to a gene: 9. The germline gives CDR1 SEHNR, CDR2 FQNEAQ (reference sequence). The CDR3 totals 17 residues. The CDR3 DNA reads TGTGCCAGCAGGCGCCCCCCAGGGGGCCCGAACACCGGGGAGCTGTTTTTT. Protein sequence: CASRRPPGGPNTGELFF.

This sequence joins TRBV6-5 and TRBJ1-2; 8 bases align to TRBD1. Germline CDR1 and CDR2: MNHEY and SVGAGI. J was trimmed by 8 bases and V by 0 bases; bases with no gene match: 5. The CDR3 covers 14 residues. This chain's CDR3 is CASSYSDREGGYTF. The CDR3 DNA is TGTGCCAGCAGTTACTCGGACAGGGAAGGAGGCTACACCTTC.

V gene TRBV5-4 combines with J gene TRBJ1-1, with TRBD1 identical over 7 bases. Germline V gives CDR1 SGHNT, CDR2 YYREEE (reference sequence). V shed 5 bases, J shed 5 bases, and the junction held 6 bases outside the gene matches. CDR3 size: 13 residues. The CDR3 bases are TGTGCCAGCAGAGAGGGGGCAGGGACTGAAGCTTTCTTT. Its translation: CASREGAGTEAFF.

The chain is built from TRBV4-1 and TRBJ1-5; D is uncertain. Trimming removed 0 bases at V and 9 bases at J, with 9 bases between. Germline V lookup: CDR1 MGHRA, CDR2 YSYEKL. This CDR3 is built from 13 residues. CDR3 sequence (DNA): TGCGCCAGCAGCCAAGATCCCAAATGGCCCCAGCATTTT. Its protein is CASSQDPKWPQHF.

The chain is built from TRBV7-2 and TRBJ2-5, with 7 bases that match TRBD1. Trimming at V came to 2 bases and at J to 1 base, leaving 7 bases not matched to a gene. This CDR3 comprises 16 residues. Germline loops: CDR1 SGHTA, CDR2 FQGNSA. The DNA for the CDR3 is TGTGCCAGCAGCTTAACTGCGACAGGGCCCCAAGAGACCCAGTACTTC. Protein product: CASSLTATGPQETQYF.

The gene calls are TRBV6-1 and TRBJ1-5; 7 bases are a match to TRBD1. This CDR3 is built from 15 residues. Germline-derived CDR1 and CDR2 are MNHNS and SASEGT. Trimming cost V 6 bases and J 1 base; bases outside gene matches: 6. The CDR3 sequence is CASSGAGQSNQPQHF. In DNA, the CDR3 is TGTGCCAGCAGCGGTGCGGGACAGAGCAATCAGCCCCAGCATTTT.

This chain links TRBV7-2 with TRBJ2-7, with 7 bases fitting TRBD1. V was clipped by 5 bases and J by 1 base; unmatched bases: 17. This CDR3 region has 18 residues. Germline V gene sequence: CDR1 SGHTA, CDR2 FQGNSA. The CDR3: CASSLMISVGTASYEQYF. The CDR3 nucleotides read TGTGCCAGCAGCCTTATGATCTCCGTCGGGACAGCGTCCTACGAGCAGTACTTC.

The gene calls are TRBV4-2 and TRBJ2-2; the D gene is possibly TRBD2 (6 bases). V lost 2 bases, J lost 4 bases, and 11 bases lay in between. CDR3 length equals 15 residues. Germline CDR1 LGHNA, CDR2 YNFKEQ. CDR3 amino acids: CASSQIFGGTGELFF. The CDR3 DNA reads as TGTGCCAGCAGCCAAATCTTCGGGGGCACCGGGGAGCTGTTTTTT.

The chain joins TRBV4-1 to TRBJ2-5, with 7 positions matching TRBD1. The DNA end is a closer match to TRBJ2-7, so the J assignment may be wrong. This CDR3 has 14 residues. The germline gives CDR1 MGHRA, CDR2 YSYEKL. CDR3 nucleotide sequence: TGCGCCAGCAGCCGCCTCAGGGGGATCTACGAGCAGTACTTC. Amino acid sequence: CASSRLRGIYEQYF.

V usage is TRBV19 and J usage is TRBJ1-3; 7 bases align to TRBD1. Germline lookup yields CDR1 LNHDA and CDR2 SQIVND (reference sequence). J lost 3 bases, V lost 6 bases, and 5 bases had no gene match. The CDR3 is made up of 14 amino acids. Here the CDR3 reads CASSSQGNGNTIYF. DNA of the CDR3: TGTGCCAGTAGCTCACAGGGGAATGGAAACACCATATATTTT.

The chain uses TRBV4-1 and TRBJ2-1; the D is unclear. CDR3 length equals 13 residues. Germline V gene data show CDR1 as MGHRA and CDR2 as YSYEKL. The V end lost 2 bases, the J end lost 7 bases, and 9 bases lay between the germline ends. CDR3 amino acids: CASSQPYGNEQFF. In DNA form, the CDR3 reads TGCGCCAGCAGCCAACCTTACGGGAATGAGCAGTTCTTC.

The V call is TRBV5-1, the J call TRBJ1-4; a possible D gene is TRBD1 (5 bases). The ends were cut back, 1 base at V and 5 bases at J, with 12 bases in the middle. The germline CDR1 and CDR2 sequences are SGHRS and YFSETQ. This CDR3 comprises 15 residues. Written as DNA, the CDR3 is TGCGCCAGCAGCTTGACGGGACTCCCGAATGAAAAACTGTTTTTT. It codes for CASSLTGLPNEKLFF.

In this sample, this clone turned up once. V usage is TRBV7-3 and J usage is TRBJ2-3; D may be TRBD2 (6 bases). The V and J ends lost 6 bases and 0 bases respectively, with 16 bases between them. This CDR3 region has 16 residues. The germline V gene has CDR1 SGHTA and CDR2 FQGTGA. The CDR3, as DNA: TGTGCCAGCAGTTCTACCCGGGACTTTAGCACAGATACGCAGTATTTT. It specifies CASSSTRDFSTDTQYF.

CDR3 residues: CATSRERSGGHQPQHF. As DNA, the CDR3 is TGTGCCACCAGCAGAGAGCGGTCCGGGGGACATCAGCCCCAGCATTTT. This sequence joins TRBV15 and TRBJ1-5, with D possibly TRBD1 on 5 matching bases. This CDR3 is 16 amino acids long. Trimming left V 0 bases short and J 5 bases short, with 14 bases between. The V gene's germline CDR1 is LNHNV and CDR2 YYDKDF (reference sequence).

The chain uses TRBV5-1 and TRBJ2-1; D remains ambiguous. CDR1 and CDR2 from the germline V gene are SGHRS and YFSETQ. V was cut by 0 bases and J by 0 bases, with 7 bases left in between. This CDR3 has 15 amino acids. The CDR3 DNA follows: TGCGCCAGCAGCTTGGCGTCGAGCTCCTACAATGAGCAGTTCTTC. This translates into CASSLASSSYNEQFF.

The genes are TRBV6-1 and TRBJ2-7; 9 bases line up with TRBD1. V was pared by 0 bases and J by 4 bases, with 10 bases of the junction left unmatched. Germline V gene data show CDR1 as MNHNS and CDR2 as SASEGT. The CDR3 sequence is 17 residues long. The CDR3 region has the DNA TGTGCCAGCAGTGAAGCGATAGTCGGGACAGGGAAATACGAGCAGTACTTC. Residues: CASSEAIVGTGKYEQYF.

The chain couples TRBV2 to TRBJ1-4, with 7 bases that match TRBD1. CDR1 and CDR2 from the germline V gene are SNHLY and FYNNEI. This CDR3 has 12 amino acids. V lost 6 bases to trimming and J lost 10 bases; unmatched junction nucleotides: 5. The CDR3 DNA sequence: TGTGCCAGCAGGACAGGGTCCGGAAAACTGTTTTTT. It translates to CASRTGSGKLFF. The whole variable domain, remainder taken from reference TRBV2 and TRBJ1-4, is EPEVTQTPSHQVTQMGQEVILRCVPISNHLYFYWYRQILGQKVEFLVSFYNNEISEKSEIFDDQFSVERPDGSNFTLKIRSTKLEDSAMYFCASRTGSGKLFFGSGTQLSVL.

The chain combines TRBV7-9 with TRBJ1-6; TRBD1 matches at 10 bases. Germline V gene sequence: CDR1 SEHNR, CDR2 FQNEAQ (reference sequence). V was clipped by 6 bases and J by 9 bases; unmatched bases: 8. The CDR3 has 15 amino acids. The chain's CDR3 is CASRIGTGDRSPLHF. The DNA for the CDR3 is TGTGCCAGCAGGATTGGGACAGGGGACCGTTCACCCCTCCACTTT.

V gene TRBV19 combines with J gene TRBJ2-1; perhaps TRBD2 as D (6 bases). Germline V gives CDR1 LNHDA, CDR2 SQIVND (reference sequence). V was cut by 5 bases and J by 6 bases, with 11 bases left in between. This CDR3 is built from 13 residues. CDR3 nucleotides: TGTGCCAGTAGTCCGAGGAGGGGCAATGAGCAGTTCTTC. Translating gives CASSPRRGNEQFF.